This T cell receptor (beta chain) comes out of a study of T cell responses to AZD1222 COVID-19 vaccine. TCRdb keeps only in-frame clones here, not all; method: immunoSEQ multiplex PCR. The table has 100,000 to 150,000 clones, around 90% seen once; the top ten hold about 6%. Germline V gene sequence: CDR1 SGHNT, CDR2 YENEEA. The CDR3 has 14 amino acids. The germline V and J ends were trimmed by 4 bases and 6 bases, with 13 bases remaining between them. The receptor was derived from an adult in good health. The chain recombines TRBV11-3 with TRBJ2-1; TRBD1 is a possible D gene (5 bases). The sequences come from peripheral blood, collected on day 0 of AZD1222 vaccination. The CDR3 protein is CASSSPRQTNEQFF. In DNA form, the CDR3 reads TGTGCCAGCAGCTCCCCTCGACAGACCAATGAGCAGTTCTTC.